What follows are 26 T cell receptor beta chains derived from one specimen sequenced in a study of identical twins. From the 5' RACE reads, TCRdb called clonotypes with MiXCR, one entry per CDR3 protein. The sample has more than 350,000 distinct CDR3 sequences; about 9% are singletons. Sequenced sample: naive T cells sorted from blood. The source of these receptors is a woman between 45 and 65 years old in good health.

This clonotype was found many times. The chain employs TRBV27 and TRBJ2-3; D call uncertain. The CDR3 extends over 12 amino acids. Germline assignment: CDR1 MNHEY and CDR2 SMNVEV (reference sequence). V lost 5 bases and J 6 bases, leaving 9 bases between the germline ends. The CDR3 spells CASSPGSDTQYF. The CDR3 DNA sequence: TGTGCCAGCAGTCCCGGTTCGGATACGCAGTATTTT.

The chain combines TRBV18 with TRBJ2-7, with TRBD2 matching over 7 bases. The CDR3 extends over 14 amino acids. CDR1 and CDR2 (germline): KGHSH, LQKENI. V lost 3 bases to trimming and J lost 3 bases; unmatched junction nucleotides: 5. The CDR3 bases are TGTGCCAGCTCACCCGGGACTAAGATCTACGAGCAGTACTTC. Its translation is CASSPGTKIYEQYF.

The chain is built from TRBV18 and TRBJ2-1, with TRBD2 as a possible D gene (6 bases). V lost 5 bases, J lost 4 bases, and 18 bases lay in between. Germline CDR1 is KGHSH and CDR2 is LQKENI. CDR3 size: 16 residues. This CDR3 reads CASSSILAAIYNEQFF. In DNA form, the CDR3 reads TGTGCCAGCTCATCGATTTTAGCGGCCATATACAATGAGCAGTTCTTC.

V and J are TRBV11-2 and TRBJ1-1; a possible D gene is TRBD1 (6 bases). Germline V CDR1 and CDR2: SGHAT, FQNNGV. The CDR3 runs 15 residues. V was shortened by 1 base and J by 7 bases, with 16 bases between the two germline ends. The CDR3: CASSLVRGATGEAFF. The CDR3 DNA reads as TGTGCCAGCAGCTTAGTTCGGGGGGCAACAGGTGAAGCTTTCTTT.

This chain joins TRBV20-1 and TRBJ2-1; 7 positions match TRBD2. The germline V gene has CDR1 DFQATT and CDR2 SNEGSKA (reference sequence). Trimming removed 0 bases from V and 6 bases from J; junction bases left unmatched: 20. The CDR3 has 19 amino acids. The CDR3 spells CSARDQRIWGAGRGNEQFF. The CDR3 bases are TGCAGTGCTAGAGATCAGAGGATCTGGGGAGCGGGGAGGGGCAATGAGCAGTTCTTC.

This clonotype has a count of ten or more. The chain combines TRBV5-1 with TRBJ2-1; TRBD1 is a possible D gene (6 bases). The CDR3 is 13 residues long. Deletions cut 4 bases from V and 4 bases from J, with 9 bases between. Germline lookup yields CDR1 SGHRS and CDR2 YFSETQ. CDR3 DNA: TGCGCCAGCAGCACGGACAGATACAATGAGCAGTTCTTC. It yields the protein CASSTDRYNEQFF.

The V call is TRBV20-1, the J call TRBJ1-2, with 7 nucleotides matching TRBD1. The germline V gene encodes CDR1 DFQATT and CDR2 SNEGSKA (reference sequence). Trimming cost V 4 bases and J 4 bases; bases outside gene matches: 6. There are 13 residues in the CDR3. The CDR3 sequence: CSATTGDPYGYTF. The CDR3 region has the DNA TGCAGTGCTACAACAGGGGACCCCTATGGCTACACCTTC.

The chain employs TRBV7-9 and TRBJ2-7, with unresolved D. Germline V gives CDR1 SEHNR, CDR2 FQNEAQ (reference sequence). Trimming pared 5 bases from V and 2 bases from J, leaving 7 bases between. This CDR3 spans 12 amino acids. In DNA form, the CDR3 reads TGTGCCAGCAGCAACGCCCCCTACGAGCAGTACTTC. Amino acids: CASSNAPYEQYF. The complete variable domain, with remaining parts taken from reference TRBV7-9 and TRBJ2-7, reads DTGVSQNPRHKITKRGQNVTFRCDPISEHNRLYWYRQTLGQGPEFLTYFQNEAQLEKSRLLSDRFSAERPKGSFSTLEIQRTEQGDSAMYLCASSNAPYEQYFGPGTRLTVT.

This clonotype has more than one count but fewer than ten. The chain couples TRBV6-6 to TRBJ1-4, with a possible D match to TRBD1 (5 bases). Per the germline V gene, CDR1 is MNHNY and CDR2 is SVGAGI (reference sequence). Trimming pared 11 bases from V and 0 bases from J, leaving 13 bases between. CDR3 length equals 14 residues. The CDR3 bases are TGTGCCGCCAGGGACGGCGCAACTAATGAAAAACTGTTTTTT. It yields the protein CAARDGATNEKLFF.

The CDR3: CASSVSGGGGELFF. CDR3 in DNA: TGTGCCAGCAGCGTATCAGGGGGCGGCGGGGAGCTGTTTTTT. The rearrangement joins TRBV5-6 to TRBJ2-2; 8 nucleotides agree with TRBD1. V trimming: 4 bases; J trimming: 7 bases; junction bases outside the gene matches: 6. The CDR3 contains 14 residues. CDR1 and CDR2 from the germline V gene are SGHDT and YYEEEE.

This clonotype has at least ten counts. The gene calls are TRBV10-3 and TRBJ2-7, with a possible D match to TRBD1 (6 bases). Germline-derived CDR1 and CDR2 are ENHRY and SYGVKD. With 0 bases removed from V and 4 bases from J, the gap between germline ends came to 10 bases. The CDR3 has 14 residues. The CDR3 spells CAISESFQGYEQYV. The CDR3 nucleotides are TGTGCCATCAGTGAGTCGTTTCAGGGGTACGAGCAGTACGTC.

There are a few counts of this clonotype. CDR3 DNA: TGCAGCGTGCGTAGGGGCGGTGGCGCTGAAGCTTTCTTT. Amino acids: CSVRRGGGAEAFF. The chain joins TRBV29-1 to TRBJ1-1, with D possibly matching TRBD1 (5 bases). V lost 6 bases and J 6 bases, leaving 17 bases between the germline ends. Germline V lookup: CDR1 SQVTM, CDR2 ANQGSEA. The CDR3 sequence is 13 residues long.

This clonotype was observed at least ten times. This chain uses TRBV3-1 with TRBJ2-1; 9 bases are shared with TRBD2. Germline CDR1 LGHDT, CDR2 YNNKEL (reference sequence). Unmatched junction bases numbered 8, after V lost 4 bases and J lost 7 bases. CDR3 length: 15 amino acids. CDR3: CASSLGLAGRNEQFF. The CDR3 DNA reads TGTGCCAGCAGCCTTGGCCTAGCGGGACGGAATGAGCAGTTCTTC.

The chain combines TRBV20-1 with TRBJ2-5, with 11 nucleotides matching TRBD2. Trimming at V came to 3 bases and at J to 5 bases, leaving 5 bases not matched to a gene. In germline, CDR1 is DFQATT, CDR2 SNEGSKA (reference sequence). The length of the CDR3 is 14 residues. CDR3 protein: CSASLIAGGETQYF. The CDR3 DNA is TGCAGTGCTAGTCTCATAGCGGGGGGGGAGACCCAGTACTTC.

This clonotype was recorded at least ten times. Here the CDR3 DNA reads TGTGCCAGCAGTTTCGGCAGGTCCTATGGCTACACCTTC. It specifies CASSFGRSYGYTF. The chain combines TRBV12-3 or TRBV12-4 with TRBJ1-2; D not certain. The length of the CDR3 is 13 residues. The germline V and J ends were trimmed by 3 bases and 4 bases, with 9 bases remaining between them.

This clonotype has a handful of counts. The chain joins TRBV5-1 to TRBJ2-7, with 10 positions matching TRBD2. Germline assignment: CDR1 SGHRS and CDR2 YFSETQ. With 2 bases clipped from V and 2 bases from J, the junction kept 4 bases outside the gene matches. The CDR3 contains 15 residues. CDR3 loop: CASSFASGSTYEQYF. In DNA, the CDR3 is TGCGCCAGCAGCTTTGCTAGCGGGAGTACCTACGAGCAGTACTTC. Full variable domain (rest looked up from reference TRBV5-1 and TRBJ2-7): KAGVTQTPRYLIKTRGQQVTLSCSPISGHRSVSWYQQTPGQGLQFLFEYFSETQRNKGNFPGRFSGRQFSNSRSEMNVSTLELGDSALYLCASSFASGSTYEQYFGPGTRLTVT.

The chain couples TRBV6-5 to TRBJ2-4; no clear D. Germline lookup yields CDR1 MNHEY and CDR2 SVGAGI. V was cut by 6 bases and J by 8 bases, with 8 bases left in between. CDR3 length equals 11 residues. The CDR3 region is CASSHGYIQYF. In DNA form, the CDR3 reads TGTGCCAGCAGCCATGGGTACATTCAGTACTTC.

This clonotype was observed a handful of times. The chain uses TRBV15 and TRBJ2-6; the D gene is possibly TRBD1 (6 bases). Between the trimmed V and J ends, which lost 2 bases and 0 bases, there was a span of 14 bases. This CDR3 has 18 amino acids. Germline CDR1 is LNHNV and CDR2 is YYDKDF (reference sequence). Here the CDR3 reads CATSRSGDRNSGANVLTF. CDR3 DNA sequence: TGTGCCACCAGCAGATCTGGTGACAGGAACTCTGGGGCCAACGTCCTGACTTTC.

V is TRBV12-3 or TRBV12-4 and J is TRBJ1-1, with D possibly being TRBD1 (5 bases). The CDR3 is made up of 14 amino acids. V was clipped by 3 bases and J by 6 bases, with 14 bases between them. DNA for the CDR3: TGTGCCAGCAGTTTGACCGGGGCTAGGGCTGAAGCTTTCTTT. Translated: CASSLTGARAEAFF.

Many counts were recorded for this clonotype. This chain links TRBV28 with TRBJ1-1; the D is unclear. CDR1 and CDR2 from the germline V gene are MDHEN and SYDVKM. The V end lost 6 bases, the J end lost 1 base, and 9 bases lay between the germline ends. There are 13 residues in the CDR3. Here the CDR3 reads CASRGKGNTEAFF. CDR3 DNA sequence: TGTGCCAGCAGGGGGAAGGGGAACACTGAAGCTTTCTTT.

The chain couples TRBV3-1 to TRBJ2-2; D ambiguous. The germline V and J ends were trimmed by 8 bases and 7 bases, with 8 bases remaining between them. The germline gives CDR1 LGHDT, CDR2 YNNKEL (reference sequence). The CDR3 loop spans 11 amino acids. The CDR3 nucleotides read TGTGCCAGCCAGCTCGGCGGGGAGCTGTTTTTT. Amino acid sequence: CASQLGGELFF.

This clonotype was observed a single time. This may come from a read error, since a much larger clone is one base off. The chain has TRBV20-1 and TRBJ2-3, with 15 bases matching TRBD2. Germline V gene sequence: CDR1 DFQATT, CDR2 SNEGSKA (reference sequence). The CDR3 length is 16 residues. Here the CDR3 DNA reads TGCGGCCATCAGACCGGGACTAGCGGGAGGACAGATACGCAGTATTTT. Protein: CGHQTGTSGRTDTQYF.

This clonotype was seen at least ten times. The chain couples TRBV12-3 or TRBV12-4 to TRBJ1-1; D call uncertain. V was shortened by 3 bases and J by 5 bases, with 16 bases between the two germline ends. The CDR3 consists of 15 residues. CDR3 amino acids: CASSFVKRVRTEAFF. The CDR3 DNA reads as TGTGCCAGCAGTTTCGTCAAGAGGGTCAGGACTGAAGCTTTCTTT.

J is TRBJ2-1 and V is TRBV5-1; 12 positions agree with TRBD2. The CDR3 length is 15 residues. The junction had 5 bases not matched to a gene; V was cut back by 1 base and J by 9 bases. Germline CDR1 SGHRS, CDR2 YFSETQ. For the CDR3, the DNA is TGCGCCAGCAGCTTGTTGACTAGCGGGAGCAGTGAGCAGTTCTTC. Encoded protein: CASSLLTSGSSEQFF.

The table lists this clonotype with a few counts. The rearrangement uses TRBV5-6 and TRBJ2-1; TRBD2 might be the D (5 bases). This CDR3 is built from 12 residues. CDR1 is SGHDT, CDR2 YYEEEE, per germline. The V end lost 3 bases, the J end lost 13 bases, and 14 bases lay between the germline ends. The CDR3 protein is CASSYSFGVQFF. The CDR3 bases are TGTGCCAGCAGCTACTCCTTCGGGGTTCAGTTCTTC.

The chain employs TRBV21-1 and TRBJ1-5. TRBV21-1 is assigned pseudogene status. CDR3 size: 16 residues. This chain's CDR3 is CASSTHSRGRNQPQHF. The CDR3 nucleotides are TGTGCCAGCAGCACCCACAGTAGAGGACGCAATCAGCCCCAGCATTTT.